Presented here are 27 T cell receptor beta chains from one specimen sequenced in a study of TIL therapy for anti-PD-1-resistant metastatic lung cancer. The immunoSEQ assay was v3. Assay: immunoSEQ multiplex PCR; the TCRdb copy retains only in-frame clones and omits some. The repertoire has tens of thousands of clones, roughly 85% of them found once; the top ten carry more than 4.5%. Described time point: pre-treatment sample, taken before nivolumab and TIL therapy. The sample consisted of blood, taken at baseline. Source of these receptors: a person aged 25 to 85 with non-small cell lung cancer.

This rearrangement joins TRBV11-2 to TRBJ2-7, with 10 bases lining up with TRBD1. Germline CDR1 and CDR2: SGHAT and FQNNGV. Germline trimming cut 4 bases from V and 2 bases from J; bases unmatched to any gene: 8. This CDR3 has 16 amino acids. In DNA form, the CDR3 reads TGTGCCAGCAGCTGGTGGGACAGGGGTTTTCCCTACGAGCAGTACTTC. The encoded protein is CASSWWDRGFPYEQYF.

This chain joins TRBV6-1 and TRBJ2-1; D remains ambiguous. Trimming left V 3 bases short and J 4 bases short, with 7 bases between. Germline V gene sequence: CDR1 MNHNS, CDR2 SASEGT. The CDR3 totals 13 residues. In DNA form, the CDR3 reads TGTGCCAGCAGTGAGGTGGAATACAATGAGCAGTTCTTC. The encoded protein is CASSEVEYNEQFF.

The V call is TRBV6-5, the J call TRBJ2-1, with a tentative D call TRBD1 (7 bases). Germline CDR1 and CDR2: MNHEY and SVGAGI. Trimming pared 5 bases from V and 3 bases from J, leaving 11 bases between. The CDR3 is 14 amino acids. CDR3 region: CASSQQGGYNEQFF. CDR3 coding DNA: TGTGCCAGCAGTCAGCAGGGGGGCTACAATGAGCAGTTCTTC.

The genes are TRBV19 and TRBJ2-2; 8 bases are shared with TRBD1. Trimming at V came to 6 bases and at J to 3 bases, leaving 3 bases not matched to a gene. Per the germline V gene, CDR1 is LNHDA and CDR2 is SQIVND (reference sequence). There are 14 residues in the CDR3. CDR3 region: CASRDRVYTGELFF. The DNA of the CDR3 is TGTGCCAGTAGGGACAGGGTGTACACCGGGGAGCTGTTTTTT.

V gene TRBV18 combines with J gene TRBJ1-1; tentatively, D is TRBD1 (6 bases). Germline V gives CDR1 KGHSH, CDR2 LQKENI. This CDR3 is 14 amino acids long. The germline V and J ends were trimmed by 1 base and 8 bases, with 14 bases remaining between them. CDR3 residues: CASSPQGDGGEAFF. CDR3 nucleotide sequence: TGTGCCAGCTCACCACAGGGGGACGGTGGGGAAGCTTTCTTT.

The V and J genes are TRBV7-3 and TRBJ2-3; D is ambiguous. The CDR3 is made up of 13 amino acids. Between the trimmed V and J ends, which lost 5 bases and 3 bases, there was a span of 9 bases. The germline V gene has CDR1 SGHTA and CDR2 FQGTGA. CDR3 DNA sequence: TGTGCCAGCAGCACCCTGGGGACAGATACGCAGTATTTT. Translated, it gives CASSTLGTDTQYF.

The V gene is TRBV3-1 (or the pseudogene TRBV3-2), the J gene TRBJ2-5; TRBD1 aligns across 10 bases. Losses at the gene ends were 4 bases for V and 4 bases for J; bases not matched to a gene: 3. Germline V lookup: CDR1 LGHDT, CDR2 YNNKEL (reference sequence). This CDR3 region has 14 residues. The CDR3 reads CASSRQGAGETQYF. CDR3 nucleotide sequence: TGTGCCAGCAGCCGACAGGGGGCTGGAGAGACCCAGTACTTC.

The V gene is TRBV11-2, the J gene TRBJ2-2; D remains unclear. Germline values: CDR1 SGHAT, CDR2 FQNNGV. This CDR3 has 12 residues. V was trimmed by 5 bases and J by 2 bases, leaving 3 bases between them. Here the CDR3 reads CASSTNTGELFF. As DNA, the CDR3 is TGTGCCAGCAGCACCAACACCGGGGAGCTGTTTTTT.

V gene TRBV19 combines with J gene TRBJ2-5, with TRBD1 matching over 7 bases. Germline CDR1 and CDR2: LNHDA and SQIVND (reference sequence). The CDR3 consists of 16 residues. J lost 2 bases, V lost 4 bases, and 10 bases had no gene match. The CDR3 coding sequence is TGTGCCAGTAGTACCTTCGGGACAGAAGTTCAAGAGACCCAGTACTTC. Encoded protein: CASSTFGTEVQETQYF.

By share, this clone ranks as medium-sized. The rearrangement uses TRBV20-1 and TRBJ2-2, with TRBD2 as a possible D gene (5 bases). Between the trimmed V and J ends, which lost 3 bases and 6 bases, there was a span of 11 bases. The CDR3 is made up of 13 amino acids. The V gene's germline CDR1 is DFQATT and CDR2 SNEGSKA (reference sequence). CDR3 nucleotide sequence: TGCAGTGCTAGTGTCTCGGAGGCCGGGGAGCTGTTTTTT. This translates into CSASVSEAGELFF.

This clone was recorded only once. This sequence joins TRBV27 and TRBJ2-2; tentatively, D is TRBD1 (5 bases). This CDR3 is 14 amino acids long. CDR1 and CDR2 from the germline V gene are MNHEY and SMNVEV (reference sequence). Deletions cut 7 bases from V and 4 bases from J, with 13 bases between. Written as DNA, the CDR3 is TGTGCCAGCACGGACCTGGGGCCCACCGGGGAGCTGTTTTTT. Amino acid sequence: CASTDLGPTGELFF.

Only one count was recorded for this clone. The V and J genes are TRBV6-5 and TRBJ1-2; unclear D gene. CDR3 size: 13 residues. CDR1 MNHEY and CDR2 SVGAGI come from the germline V gene. Trimming removed 2 bases at V and 5 bases at J, with 9 bases between. In DNA form, the CDR3 reads TGTGCCAGCAGTTACAAGGAGTCGTATGGCTACACCTTC. It codes for CASSYKESYGYTF.

This clone occurred once. This chain links TRBV3-1 (or the pseudogene TRBV3-2) with TRBJ1-5; D gene ambiguous. V was clipped by 1 base and J by 9 bases, with 7 bases between them. The CDR3 consists of 12 residues. Germline CDR1 LGHDT, CDR2 YNNKEL (reference sequence). CDR3 nucleotide sequence: TGTGCCAGCAGCCAAGGGGGTGGGCCCCAGCATTTT. Protein: CASSQGGGPQHF.

This chain links TRBV19 with TRBJ1-4, with TRBD1 identical over 7 bases. V gave up 5 bases and J gave up 6 bases; unmatched junction bases: 6. Germline V gene data show CDR1 as LNHDA and CDR2 as SQIVND (reference sequence). CDR3 size: 14 residues. DNA for the CDR3: TGTGCCAGTAGTCCAAACAGGGGCGATGAAAAACTGTTTTTT. This sequence encodes CASSPNRGDEKLFF.

The rearrangement joins TRBV5-1 to TRBJ2-1; 9 bases align to TRBD2. CDR3 length: 17 residues. CDR1 SGHRS and CDR2 YFSETQ come from the germline V gene. V shed 1 base, J shed 2 bases, and the junction held 7 bases outside the gene matches. As DNA, the CDR3 is TGCGCCAGCAGCTTGATTGGTAGCGGGGGTGCCTACAATGAGCAGTTCTTC. This codes for CASSLIGSGGAYNEQFF.

This clone occurred once. This rearrangement joins TRBV10-3 to TRBJ2-3; the D gene is possibly TRBD2 (5 bases). V shed 5 bases and J shed 0 bases, with 18 bases lying between them. Germline V gene sequence: CDR1 ENHRY, CDR2 SYGVKD. The CDR3 is 17 amino acids. CDR3 sequence: CAISKLRTEESTDTQYF. The CDR3 DNA sequence: TGTGCCATCAGTAAGCTCAGGACTGAAGAAAGCACAGATACGCAGTATTTT.

The chain couples TRBV28 to TRBJ2-7; 9 bases align to TRBD1. CDR1 MDHEN and CDR2 SYDVKM come from the germline V gene. With 5 bases clipped from V and 0 bases from J, the junction kept 5 bases outside the gene matches. The length of the CDR3 is 15 residues. Written as DNA, the CDR3 is TGTGCCAGCAGTCCTTACAGGGGGCACTCCTACGAGCAGTACTTC. It codes for CASSPYRGHSYEQYF. The whole variable domain, remainder taken from reference TRBV28 and TRBJ2-7, is DVKVTQSSRYLVKRTGEKVFLECVQDMDHENMFWYRQDPGLGLRLIYFSYDVKMKEKGDIPEGYSVSREKKERFSLILESASTNQTSMYLCASSPYRGHSYEQYFGPGTRLTVT.

By sample fraction, this clone is medium-sized (0.01 to 0.1%). The V and J genes are TRBV5-6 and TRBJ2-1; D is perhaps TRBD2 (5 bases). The CDR3 runs 16 residues. Germline V CDR1 and CDR2: SGHDT, YYEEEE. Trimming left V 0 bases short and J 8 bases short, with 18 bases between. The CDR3 DNA sequence: TGTGCCAGCAGCTTGGCCGGGGTAGTTCTTTCGGATGAGCAGTTCTTC. Translating gives CASSLAGVVLSDEQFF.

The rearrangement joins TRBV6-2 or TRBV6-3 to TRBJ1-5; maybe TRBD1 (6 bases). Per the germline V gene, CDR1 is MNHEY and CDR2 is SVGEGT. This CDR3 has 14 amino acids. Trimming stripped 4 bases from V and 5 bases from J, with 12 bases between. The CDR3 region has the DNA TGTGCCAGCAGTTCAAGGGGGGGGGATCAGCCCCAGCATTTT. It codes for CASSSRGGDQPQHF.

The CDR3 sequence: CASSGTGQHNEQFF. The CDR3 DNA sequence: TGTGCCAGCAGTGGAACAGGACAGCACAATGAGCAGTTCTTC. The genes are TRBV27 and TRBJ2-1, with D possibly matching TRBD1 (6 bases). The CDR3 contains 14 residues. The germline gives CDR1 MNHEY, CDR2 SMNVEV (reference sequence). V lost 5 bases and J 5 bases, leaving 13 bases between the germline ends.

The chain carries TRBV19 and TRBJ2-1; TRBD2 matches 7 bases. Germline loops: CDR1 LNHDA, CDR2 SQIVND (reference sequence). The CDR3 is 15 amino acids. Trimming removed 7 bases from V and 0 bases from J; junction bases left unmatched: 6. CDR3 amino acids: CASKLGGGSYNEQFF. The CDR3 coding sequence is TGTGCCAGTAAATTGGGGGGGGGCTCCTACAATGAGCAGTTCTTC. The whole variable domain, filled in from reference TRBV19 and TRBJ2-1, reads DGGITQSPKYLFRKEGQNVTLSCEQNLNHDAMYWYRQDPGQGLRLIYYSQIVNDFQKGDIAEGYSVSREKKESFPLTVTSAQKNPTAFYLCASKLGGGSYNEQFFGPGTRLTVL.

J is TRBJ2-5 and V is TRBV6-2 or TRBV6-3; 7 nucleotides line up with TRBD1. Trimming took 0 bases from V and 4 from J; bases not matched to a gene: 11. The CDR3 is 17 residues long. Germline loops: CDR1 MNHEY, CDR2 SVGEGT. The CDR3 sequence is CASSYSPRGHPPETQYF. CDR3 DNA: TGTGCCAGCAGTTACTCCCCTAGGGGGCACCCCCCAGAGACCCAGTACTTC.

The rearrangement joins TRBV7-3 to TRBJ1-2; no clear D gene. Germline CDR1 is SGHTA and CDR2 is FQGTGA. This CDR3 has 12 residues. V was cut by 3 bases and J by 6 bases, with 8 bases left in between. The DNA of the CDR3 is TGTGCCAGCAGCTTTGGGGTGGATGGCTACACCTTC. Amino acids: CASSFGVDGYTF. The full variable domain, completed using reference TRBV7-3 and TRBJ1-2, is GAGVSQTPSNKVTEKGKYVELRCDPISGHTALYWYRQSLGQGPEFLIYFQGTGAADDSGLPNDRFFAVRPEGSVSTLKIQRTERGDSAVYLCASSFGVDGYTFGSGTRLTVV.

The chain combines TRBV18 with TRBJ2-5; the D is unclear. This CDR3 has 14 residues. Trimming cost V 3 bases and J 5 bases, with 13 bases left between them. Germline values: CDR1 KGHSH, CDR2 LQKENI. In nucleotides, the CDR3 is TGTGCCAGCTCACCGCCGGGTCAGGAGGAGACCCAGTACTTC. It is translated as CASSPPGQEETQYF.

This chain connects TRBV19 to TRBJ1-5; 7 bases line up with TRBD1. The junction had 10 bases not matched to a gene; V was cut back by 8 bases and J by 6 bases. The V gene's germline CDR1 is LNHDA and CDR2 SQIVND (reference sequence). CDR3 length: 14 residues. CDR3 in amino acids: CASGSQGVGQPQHF. For the CDR3, the DNA is TGTGCCAGTGGATCCCAGGGGGTGGGTCAGCCCCAGCATTTT. Using reference TRBV19 and TRBJ1-5 for the parts outside the CDR3, the full variable domain is DGGITQSPKYLFRKEGQNVTLSCEQNLNHDAMYWYRQDPGQGLRLIYYSQIVNDFQKGDIAEGYSVSREKKESFPLTVTSAQKNPTAFYLCASGSQGVGQPQHFGDGTRLSIL.

The chain carries TRBV18 and TRBJ1-5; TRBD1 matches at 7 bases. The CDR3 has 15 residues. Trimming at V came to 5 bases and at J to 4 bases, leaving 8 bases not matched to a gene. CDR1 is KGHSH and CDR2 is LQKENI in the germline V gene. The CDR3 nucleotides are TGTGCCAGCTCATCCACAGGGGTAGGGAATCAGCCCCAGCATTTT. Translation: CASSSTGVGNQPQHF. The complete variable domain, with remaining parts taken from reference TRBV18 and TRBJ1-5, reads NAGVMQNPRHLVRRRGQEARLRCSPMKGHSHVYWYRQLPEEGLKFMVYLQKENIIDESGMPKERFSAEFPKEGPSILRIQQVVRGDSAAYFCASSSTGVGNQPQHFGDGTRLSIL.

The gene calls are TRBV18 and TRBJ2-5, with TRBD1 identical over 9 bases. CDR1 is KGHSH, CDR2 LQKENI, per germline. The CDR3 is 17 amino acids. Trimming took 0 bases from V and 5 from J; bases not matched to a gene: 10. The CDR3 protein is CASSPPGTGSPFETQYF. Written as DNA, the CDR3 is TGTGCCAGCTCACCACCCGGGACAGGGTCCCCTTTTGAGACCCAGTACTTC.